The 23 T cell receptor beta chains in this list originate from one sample, sequenced in a study of blood T cell repertoires in COVID-19 (dated by TCRdb to 2020 to 2021). Library prep was done by the immunoSEQ multiplex PCR assay. TCRdb's version of the immuneACCESS table is confined to in-frame rearrangements and falls short of the full clone set. An unresolved V gene accounts for under half of the shortfall where checked; the remainder is of unknown origin. The sample contains fewer than 450,000 clones, around 89% of them found a single time. Of the sample, around 12% is held by the ten largest clones. Material for sequencing was peripheral blood. These receptors all stem from a woman aged 50 to 60 with COVID-19, enrolled during active disease.

This clone has just a few counts. This chain connects TRBV3-1 (or the pseudogene TRBV3-2) to TRBJ2-4, with D possibly being TRBD1 (6 bases). Germline V CDR1 and CDR2: LGHDT, YNNKEL (reference sequence). The CDR3 has 16 residues. Trimming removed 4 bases at V and 3 bases at J, with 16 bases between. The CDR3 coding sequence is TGTGCCAGCAGCCCGAATCCTACAGGGCTCAAAAACATTCAGTACTTC. Translation gives CASSPNPTGLKNIQYF.

This rearrangement joins TRBV6-5 to TRBJ1-1, with TRBD1 as a possible D gene (5 bases). The CDR3 sequence is 12 residues long. Germline loops: CDR1 MNHEY, CDR2 SVGAGI. Trimming stripped 5 bases from V and 5 bases from J, with 9 bases between. The CDR3 DNA sequence: TGTGCCAGCAGTAACCGACAGACTGAAGCTTTCTTT. Protein sequence: CASSNRQTEAFF.

This chain joins TRBV3-1 (or the pseudogene TRBV3-2) and TRBJ2-7; no clear D gene. Germline CDR1 and CDR2: LGHDT and YNNKEL (reference sequence). CDR3 size: 14 residues. The ends were cut back, 1 base at V and 5 bases at J, with 12 bases in the middle. The CDR3 DNA follows: TGTGCCAGCAGCCAAGGGGCTTTCGACCACGAGCAGTACTTC. It yields the protein CASSQGAFDHEQYF.

The rearrangement joins TRBV7-8 to TRBJ1-5, with no clear D. Germline assignment: CDR1 SGHVS and CDR2 FQNEAQ. The CDR3 is 15 amino acids. V was pared by 5 bases and J by 0 bases, with 11 bases between. The CDR3 coding sequence is TGTGCCAGCAGCACAGACACCTATAGCAATCAGCCCCAGCATTTT. It yields the protein CASSTDTYSNQPQHF.

This rearrangement joins TRBV11-2 to TRBJ2-7; 10 bases agree with TRBD1. The CDR3 length is 15 residues. Germline trimming cut 4 bases from V and 7 bases from J; bases unmatched to any gene: 10. Germline V gene lookup returns CDR1 SGHAT and CDR2 FQNNGV. The CDR3 nucleotides are TGTGCCAGCAGCTACCGGACAGGGGGGGTGAGTGAGCAGTACTTC. Its protein product is CASSYRTGGVSEQYF.

The V call is TRBV6-5, the J call TRBJ2-1; a possible D gene is TRBD2 (6 bases). The CDR3 has 15 residues. CDR1 is MNHEY, CDR2 SVGAGI, per germline. V lost 0 bases to trimming and J lost 9 bases, with 15 bases between them. The CDR3 DNA sequence: TGTGCCAGCAGTTACTCGGTGGAGGGGTGGGCTGAGCAGTTCTTC. Protein: CASSYSVEGWAEQFF.

The chain employs TRBV19 and TRBJ1-3; D gene ambiguous. Trimming removed 5 bases at V and 0 bases at J, with 8 bases between. CDR3 size: 14 residues. Germline CDR1 LNHDA, CDR2 SQIVND (reference sequence). CDR3 sequence: CASSGRRSGNTIYF. The CDR3 bases are TGTGCCAGTAGTGGCAGGCGCTCTGGAAACACCATATATTTT.

This chain uses TRBV6-5 with TRBJ2-1, with D possibly being TRBD1 (5 bases). The CDR3 runs to 12 residues. Germline loops: CDR1 MNHEY, CDR2 SVGAGI. The V and J ends lost 7 bases and 7 bases respectively, with 11 bases between them. The chain's CDR3 is CASNSAGNEQFF. Written as DNA, the CDR3 is TGTGCCAGCAACTCGGCAGGGAATGAGCAGTTCTTC.

The V and J genes are TRBV9 and TRBJ1-1, with D possibly TRBD1 on 5 matching bases. Germline V gene sequence: CDR1 SGDLS, CDR2 YYNGEE. The CDR3 has 15 residues. The ends were cut back, 0 bases at V and 0 bases at J, with 9 bases in the middle. The CDR3 loop is CASSVVQGVNTEAFF. The DNA of the CDR3 is TGTGCCAGCAGCGTAGTTCAGGGTGTGAACACTGAAGCTTTCTTT.

The rearrangement uses TRBV27 and TRBJ2-3; TRBD2 matches 9 bases. J gave up 1 base and V 7 bases, and 3 bases lay outside the gene matches. The CDR3 sequence is 14 residues long. Germline V gene lookup returns CDR1 MNHEY and CDR2 SMNVEV (reference sequence). CDR3: CASKQRGGTDTQYF. CDR3 DNA: TGTGCCAGCAAACAGCGGGGGGGCACAGATACGCAGTATTTT.

The chain joins TRBV2 to TRBJ1-5, with 8 bases aligning to TRBD1. There are 15 residues in the CDR3. The V and J ends lost 4 bases and 4 bases, in that order; junction bases with no gene match: 6. CDR1 SNHLY and CDR2 FYNNEI come from the germline V gene. Written as DNA, the CDR3 is TGTGCCAGCAGTGTTAGAACAGGGGGAAATCAGCCCCAGCATTTT. It encodes CASSVRTGGNQPQHF.

This clone was counted a single time. The rearrangement links TRBV29-1 to TRBJ1-2; tentative D call: TRBD1 (6 bases). This CDR3 region has 12 residues. The V gene lost 7 bases and the J gene lost 5 bases, with 14 bases spanning the gap. Germline V lookup: CDR1 SQVTM, CDR2 ANQGSEA. CDR3 bases: TGCAGCGCTTTTGACGGACAGTATGGCTACACCTTC. Encoded protein: CSAFDGQYGYTF.

This rearrangement joins TRBV7-3 to TRBJ2-3; TRBD2 agrees at 9 bases. Germline values: CDR1 SGHTA, CDR2 FQGTGA. The V gene end was trimmed by 5 bases and the J gene end by 4 bases; junction bases not matched to a gene: 4. This CDR3 is built from 14 residues. The CDR3 here is CASSPTSGPDTQYF. In nucleotides, the CDR3 is TGTGCCAGCAGCCCGACTAGCGGTCCAGATACGCAGTATTTT.

The rearrangement uses TRBV4-2 and TRBJ2-7; 8 nucleotides agree with TRBD2. The V segment lost 0 bases and the J segment 6 bases; nucleotides outside the gene matches: 16. From germline, CDR1 is LGHNA and CDR2 YNFKEQ. The length of the CDR3 is 18 residues. CDR3 DNA: TGTGCCAGCAGCCAAGATAGCGCCGGGGGGGCGCGCTCTGGCGAGCAGTACTTC. It yields the protein CASSQDSAGGARSGEQYF.

The V gene is TRBV4-1, the J gene TRBJ2-1; perhaps TRBD1 as D (5 bases). Germline V gives CDR1 MGHRA, CDR2 YSYEKL. The CDR3 runs 12 residues. V lost 3 bases and J 8 bases, leaving 8 bases between the germline ends. The CDR3 nucleotides are TGCGCCAGCAGCCAGCCCAGGGATGAGCAGTTCTTC. Translated, it gives CASSQPRDEQFF.

The chain uses TRBV7-9 and TRBJ1-1; D is uncertain. V lost 5 bases and J 3 bases, leaving 7 bases between the germline ends. CDR3 length: 12 residues. From germline, CDR1 is SEHNR and CDR2 FQNEAQ (reference sequence). The CDR3 nucleotides read TGTGCCAGCAGCAAGGAGTACACTGAAGCTTTCTTT. Its protein product is CASSKEYTEAFF.

This chain links TRBV24-1 with TRBJ2-3; the match to TRBD1 covers 8 bases. The germline V gene has CDR1 KGHDR and CDR2 SFDVKD. The CDR3 has 16 residues. The V and J ends lost 3 bases and 5 bases, in that order; junction bases with no gene match: 9. CDR3 bases: TGTGCCACCAGTGATCCGCCGGGGACAGGCAGAGATACGCAGTATTTT. Translating it yields CATSDPPGTGRDTQYF.

The V call is TRBV6-1, the J call TRBJ1-5; D is unresolved. The V end lost 1 base, the J end lost 1 base, and 8 bases lay between the germline ends. CDR1 is MNHNS and CDR2 is SASEGT in the germline V gene. The CDR3 covers 15 residues. CDR3 in amino acids: CASSEEPWSNQPQHF. The CDR3 DNA follows: TGTGCCAGCAGTGAAGAGCCCTGGAGCAATCAGCCCCAGCATTTT.

J is TRBJ1-2 and V is TRBV5-1; 8 nucleotides match TRBD1. The CDR3 length is 16 residues. The germline CDR1 and CDR2 sequences are SGHRS and YFSETQ. The V gene end was trimmed by 0 bases and the J gene end by 3 bases; junction bases not matched to a gene: 7. The CDR3 reads CASSLVFRDRHYGYTF. The CDR3, as DNA: TGCGCCAGCAGCTTGGTTTTTAGGGACAGGCACTATGGCTACACCTTC. The full variable domain, with the rest looked up from reference TRBV5-1 and TRBJ1-2, is KAGVTQTPRYLIKTRGQQVTLSCSPISGHRSVSWYQQTPGQGLQFLFEYFSETQRNKGNFPGRFSGRQFSNSRSEMNVSTLELGDSALYLCASSLVFRDRHYGYTFGSGTRLTVV.

This clone was counted once. The chain links TRBV5-1 to TRBJ2-1; D is ambiguous. The germline gives CDR1 SGHRS, CDR2 YFSETQ. There are 13 residues in the CDR3. Trimming cost V 4 bases and J 4 bases, with 9 bases left between them. DNA for the CDR3: TGCGCCAGCAGCCTAGACTCTTACAATGAGCAGTTCTTC. Its protein is CASSLDSYNEQFF.

The chain combines TRBV6-1 with TRBJ1-2; maybe TRBD1 (5 bases). Germline V gene data show CDR1 as MNHNS and CDR2 as SASEGT. The CDR3 is 13 amino acids. Trimming left V 2 bases short and J 4 bases short, with 8 bases between. CDR3 DNA sequence: TGTGCCAGCAGTGAAAGACAGAGCTATGGCTACACCTTC. Translating it yields CASSERQSYGYTF.

This chain joins TRBV27 and TRBJ2-3, with 8 bases lining up with TRBD1. In germline, CDR1 is MNHEY, CDR2 SMNVEV (reference sequence). The junction had 5 bases not matched to a gene; V was cut back by 3 bases and J by 6 bases. This CDR3 has 14 amino acids. The CDR3 loop reads CASSFLTGVDTQYF. As DNA, the CDR3 is TGTGCCAGCAGTTTTTTGACAGGGGTGGATACGCAGTATTTT.

V gene TRBV5-6 combines with J gene TRBJ1-3; D not certain. V lost 0 bases and J lost 2, with 15 bases in between. Germline V gives CDR1 SGHDT, CDR2 YYEEEE. The CDR3 contains 17 residues. CDR3 sequence: CASSLEFRVAAGNTIYF. DNA of the CDR3: TGTGCCAGCAGCTTGGAGTTTCGGGTAGCGGCTGGAAACACCATATATTTT.